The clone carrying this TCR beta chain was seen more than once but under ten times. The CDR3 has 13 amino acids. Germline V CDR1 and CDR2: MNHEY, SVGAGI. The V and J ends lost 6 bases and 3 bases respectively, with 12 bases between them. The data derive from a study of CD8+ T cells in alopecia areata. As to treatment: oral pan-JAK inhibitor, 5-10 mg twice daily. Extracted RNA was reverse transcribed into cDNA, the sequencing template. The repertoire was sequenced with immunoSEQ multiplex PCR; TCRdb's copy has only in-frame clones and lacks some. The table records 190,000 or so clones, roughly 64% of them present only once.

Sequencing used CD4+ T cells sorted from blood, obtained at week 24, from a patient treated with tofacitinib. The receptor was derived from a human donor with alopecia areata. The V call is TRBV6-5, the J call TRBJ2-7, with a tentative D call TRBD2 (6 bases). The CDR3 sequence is CASSDTGSYEQYF. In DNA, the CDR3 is TGTGCCAGCAGCGATACCGGGAGCTACGAGCAGTACTTC.